This is a list of T cell receptor beta chains from one sample in a study of blood T cell repertoires in COVID-19. Repertoires were generated with immunoSEQ multiplex PCR, while TCRdb's copy carries only in-frame clones and drops some. The sample lists over 300,000 clones, roughly 82% occurring once. Specimen: peripheral blood. All receptors come from a woman aged 45 to 65 with acute or convalescent COVID-19. Each CDR3 is given with its conserved first and last residue. The D gene is left open where the match is weak. A row's size may be missing; if present it is once, few, many or a size class.

CDR3 DNA,CDR3 protein,V gene,D gene,clone size,J gene,CDR3 length
TGTGCCAGCAGCTCTCTATCTACGAAGCAGTACTTC,CASSSLSTKQYF,TRBV7-9,-,-,TRBJ2-7,12
TGTGCCAGCAGCTTAGCAATGGCGGCCTACGAGCAGTACTTC,CASSLAMAAYEQYF,TRBV7-8,-,-,TRBJ2-7,14
TGTGCCAGCAGCCCCCCTCGGCAAGGGGGCCTCTATGGCTACACCTTC,CASSPPRQGGLYGYTF,TRBV21-1,-,-,TRBJ1-2,16
TGTGCCAGCAGCGAGACAGGGACGTCCTACGAGCAGTACTTC,CASSETGTSYEQYF,TRBV28,TRBD1,-,TRBJ2-7,14
TGTGCCAGCTCTCACGGGACAGCTGCTAATGAAAAACTGTTTTTT,CASSHGTAANEKLFF,TRBV18,TRBD1,-,TRBJ1-4,15
TGTGCCAGCAGCTCTTCCCTCAGCTCCTACAATGAGCAGTTCTTC,CASSSSLSSYNEQFF,TRBV7-9,-,once,TRBJ2-1,15
TGTGCCAGTAGTCATGTCAGTACCGTAGATACGCAGTATTTT,CASSHVSTVDTQYF,TRBV19,-,-,TRBJ2-3,14
TGTGCCAGCAGGGACAGAAACTCTGGGGCCAACGTCCTGACTTTC,CASRDRNSGANVLTF,TRBV2,-,-,TRBJ2-6,15
TGTGCCAGCAGCTTAGGGTTAACTAGCACAGATACGCAGTATTTT,CASSLGLTSTDTQYF,TRBV7-9,-,-,TRBJ2-3,15
TGTGCCAGCAGCGCAACAGGGGGCGCGGACTATGGCTACACCTTC,CASSATGGADYGYTF,TRBV9,TRBD1,-,TRBJ1-2,15
TGTGCCAGCAGCGCCAGACTAGCCACCTACAATGAGCAGTTCTTC,CASSARLATYNEQFF,TRBV9,TRBD2,-,TRBJ2-1,15
TGCAGCGTTGAAGACAGGCAAGAGACCCAGTACTTC,CSVEDRQETQYF,TRBV29-1,-,once,TRBJ2-5,12
TGTGCCACCAGTGATCCGGGACAGGGTACGGATGAGCAGTTCTTC,CATSDPGQGTDEQFF,TRBV24-1,TRBD1,-,TRBJ2-1,15
TGTGCCAGCAGCTTAGATCGCTCGGGGGTGAGCGAAAAACTGTTTTTT,CASSLDRSGVSEKLFF,TRBV11-2,-,-,TRBJ1-4,16
TGTGCTAGTGGTTTGGCGCCAGGGGGCGATGGCTACACCTTC,CASGLAPGGDGYTF,TRBV12-5,TRBD1,once,TRBJ1-2,14